The source of this T cell receptor beta chain is a study of cytomegalovirus exposure and HLA in healthy donors. Findings of the study overall: It was in a later analysis that TCR association rates were seen to vary by HLA locus, highest for DRB1 and lowest for HLA-C. There was a cluster of highly shared sequence variants that was likely a sequencing artifact. Later analysis found that TCR beta chains associated with HLA were more clonally expanded than other, equally common chains.

Points on this clone: Its antigen is still unknown.

PCR involved 60 Vbeta and 13 Jbeta primers. Repertoires were generated with immunoSEQ multiplex PCR, while TCRdb's copy carries only in-frame clones and drops some. The table shows fewer than 150,000 clones, with 82% occurring only once. Nominally healthy donors were sampled, though unrecorded immune exposures were likely. The sample was PBMCs. The clonotype was recovered from a woman under 30 in good health and CMV-seronegative.

CDR3 nucleotides: TGTGCCAGCAGCCCAAGGGGACAGGGGGCTGCGTGGGGCTACACCTTC. It translates to CASSPRGQGAAWGYTF. The chain uses TRBV11-2 and TRBJ1-2, with TRBD1 matching over 12 bases. From germline, CDR1 is SGHAT and CDR2 FQNNGV. V shed 5 bases and J 8 bases; nucleotides not matched to a gene: 12. This CDR3 contains 16 residues.